The 25 T cell receptor beta chains listed next were all sequenced from one sample in a study of blood T cell repertoires in COVID-19. Only in-frame clones appear in the TCRdb table, and some are missing; sequencing was by immunoSEQ multiplex PCR. The table has approximately 61,000 clones, approximately 80% seen once. The sample was peripheral blood. These receptors originate from a man in his 70s with acute or convalescent COVID-19.

J is TRBJ2-3 and V is TRBV11-3; 15 bases align to TRBD2. CDR3 length equals 18 residues. Looked up from germline, CDR1 is SGHNT and CDR2 is YENEEA. The ends lost 5 bases at V and 0 bases at J; junction bases unmatched: 6. In DNA, the CDR3 is TGTGCCAGCAGCCTCGGGACTAGCGGGGGGACAAGCACAGATACGCAGTATTTT. Translating gives CASSLGTSGGTSTDTQYF. Together with reference TRBV11-3 and TRBJ2-3, the CDR3 gives the full variable domain: EAGVVQSPRYKIIEKKQPVAFWCNPISGHNTLYWYLQNLGQGPELLIRYENEEAVDDSQLPKDRFSAERLKGVDSTLKIQPAELGDSAVYLCASSLGTSGGTSTDTQYFGPGTRLTVL.

The chain uses TRBV3-1 (or the pseudogene TRBV3-2) and TRBJ2-3; a possible D gene is TRBD1 (6 bases). The CDR3 totals 16 residues. V gave up 3 bases and J gave up 4 bases, with 17 bases separating them. Per the germline V gene, CDR1 is LGHDT and CDR2 is YNNKEL (reference sequence). CDR3 DNA sequence: TGTGCCAGCAGCCAGGGGGCATCGAGGGGCCCAGATACGCAGTATTTT. This gives the protein CASSQGASRGPDTQYF.

The CDR3 nucleotides read TGTGCCAGCGAGGGAGGGAAAGAGGAAGCTTTCTTT. Its protein product is CASEGGKEEAFF. The chain carries TRBV11-1 and TRBJ1-1; D is unresolved. With 8 bases removed from V and 8 bases from J, the gap between germline ends came to 15 bases. In germline, CDR1 is SGHAT, CDR2 FQDESV (reference sequence). The CDR3 consists of 12 residues.

The gene calls are TRBV6-1 and TRBJ1-2, with a tentative D call TRBD1 (6 bases). Germline CDR1 reads MNHNS; CDR2 reads SASEGT. CDR3 size: 13 residues. V was pared by 2 bases and J by 8 bases, with 12 bases between. CDR3 region: CASSEWGPGGYTF. CDR3 DNA: TGTGCCAGCAGTGAATGGGGGCCAGGAGGCTACACCTTC.

The rearrangement joins TRBV27 to TRBJ1-5, with TRBD1 matching 8 bases. With V trimmed by 6 bases and J by 1 base, 11 bases remained unmatched. The CDR3 sequence is 17 residues long. Germline assignment: CDR1 MNHEY and CDR2 SMNVEV (reference sequence). The chain's CDR3 is CASSTQGVKGSNQPQHF. DNA for the CDR3: TGTGCCAGCAGCACACAGGGGGTAAAAGGGAGCAATCAGCCCCAGCATTTT.

Details on this clone: This sample also contains other DNA sequences that code for the same CDR3. The chain links TRBV19 to TRBJ1-1, with 7 bases matching TRBD1. Germline V gene sequence: CDR1 LNHDA, CDR2 SQIVND (reference sequence). J gave up 9 bases and V 6 bases, and 7 bases lay outside the gene matches. This CDR3 is built from 12 residues. CDR3 residues: CASSTMGQQAFF. The CDR3 DNA reads TGTGCCAGTAGCACCATGGGACAGCAAGCTTTCTTT.

V is TRBV19 and J is TRBJ1-6; no firm D call. V dropped 3 bases and J dropped 7 bases, with 7 bases sitting between them. Germline V gene sequence: CDR1 LNHDA, CDR2 SQIVND (reference sequence). The CDR3 has 13 amino acids. The CDR3 DNA is TGTGCCAGTAGTATCGAAACAAATTCACCCCTCCACTTT. Its translation: CASSIETNSPLHF.

The chain employs TRBV27 and TRBJ2-3; 9 positions agree with TRBD2. The CDR3 is 16 amino acids. Germline V gene data show CDR1 as MNHEY and CDR2 as SMNVEV (reference sequence). Trimming took 6 bases from V and 5 from J; bases not matched to a gene: 12. CDR3 DNA sequence: TGTGCCAGCAGCCCCGCCCGCGGGGGGGCCGGAGATACGCAGTATTTT. Encoded protein: CASSPARGGAGDTQYF.

The rearrangement uses TRBV18 and TRBJ1-5; D gene ambiguous. Germline-derived CDR1 and CDR2 are KGHSH and LQKENI. Between the trimmed V and J ends, which lost 3 bases and 7 bases, there was a span of 13 bases. CDR3 length equals 14 residues. The CDR3 here is CASSPTGVGQPQHF. The CDR3 DNA reads TGTGCCAGCTCACCTACGGGTGTAGGACAGCCCCAGCATTTT.

The CDR3 DNA follows: TGCGCCAGCAGTGAGTCCCGGGGGTTGCTACACAATGAGCAGTTCTTC. Translating gives CASSESRGLLHNEQFF. The chain combines TRBV10-1 with TRBJ2-1; D is possibly TRBD2 (6 bases). CDR1 is WNHNN, CDR2 SYGVQD, per germline (reference sequence). The V end was cut by 0 bases, the J end by 5 bases, with 14 bases between. The CDR3 is 16 amino acids.

V usage is TRBV6-6 and J usage is TRBJ2-3, with TRBD2 matching 11 bases. J lost 5 bases, V lost 6 bases, and 7 bases had no gene match. This CDR3 is 15 amino acids long. From germline, CDR1 is MNHNY and CDR2 SVGAGI (reference sequence). The DNA of the CDR3 is TGTGCCAGCAGCCATAGCGGGGGGGCTGAAGATACGCAGTATTTT. Translated: CASSHSGGAEDTQYF.

CDR3: CASSLSGYEQYF. In nucleotides, the CDR3 is TGTGCCAGCAGTTTAAGCGGCTACGAGCAGTACTTC. The chain uses TRBV27 and TRBJ2-7, with D possibly being TRBD2 (5 bases). Trimming cost V 2 bases and J 3 bases, with 5 bases left between them. The germline gives CDR1 MNHEY, CDR2 SMNVEV (reference sequence). CDR3 length equals 12 residues.

In this sample, this clone turned up a few times. The chain links TRBV3-1 (or the pseudogene TRBV3-2) to TRBJ2-1; 8 bases fit TRBD2. Germline V gene data show CDR1 as LGHDT and CDR2 as YNNKEL (reference sequence). Trimming at V came to 4 bases and at J to 8 bases, leaving 10 bases not matched to a gene. CDR3 length: 15 residues. The CDR3 region is CASSRVAGGYDEQFF. The CDR3, as DNA: TGTGCCAGCAGCCGTGTTGCGGGGGGATACGATGAGCAGTTCTTC.

The rearrangement links TRBV19 to TRBJ2-1, with D possibly being TRBD1 (5 bases). Between the trimmed V and J ends, which lost 7 bases and 0 bases, there was a span of 10 bases. Germline CDR1 is LNHDA and CDR2 is SQIVND (reference sequence). The CDR3 is made up of 14 amino acids. The CDR3 loop reads CASKPTGSYNEQFF. The CDR3 DNA follows: TGTGCCAGTAAACCCACAGGCTCCTACAATGAGCAGTTCTTC.

The chain couples TRBV4-2 to TRBJ1-6, with 9 nucleotides matching TRBD1. V shed 4 bases, J shed 7 bases, and the junction held 5 bases outside the gene matches. Germline V gives CDR1 LGHNA, CDR2 YNFKEQ. This CDR3 is 15 amino acids long. In DNA, the CDR3 is TGTGCCAGCAGCCTGGGACAGGGTGAGAATTCACCCCTCCACTTT. Translation gives CASSLGQGENSPLHF.

The chain uses TRBV2 and TRBJ2-1, with 10 bases fitting TRBD1. This CDR3 is built from 18 residues. Germline CDR1 reads SNHLY; CDR2 reads FYNNEI. J lost 2 bases, V lost 8 bases, and 15 bases had no gene match. The CDR3, as DNA: TGTGCCAGCCAATGGGGGGGACAGGGGAGGATTACCTACAATGAGCAGTTCTTC. This sequence encodes CASQWGGQGRITYNEQFF. The whole variable domain, remainder taken from reference TRBV2 and TRBJ2-1, is EPEVTQTPSHQVTQMGQEVILRCVPISNHLYFYWYRQILGQKVEFLVSFYNNEISEKSEIFDDQFSVERPDGSNFTLKIRSTKLEDSAMYFCASQWGGQGRITYNEQFFGPGTRLTVL.

The rearrangement links TRBV5-1 to TRBJ2-1; 8 nucleotides align to TRBD1. The trim removed 5 bases at V and 5 bases at J, leaving 6 bases unmatched. The CDR3 runs to 14 residues. CDR1 and CDR2 from the germline V gene are SGHRS and YFSETQ. CDR3 residues: CASRSQGADNEQFF. In nucleotides, the CDR3 is TGCGCCAGCAGATCCCAGGGGGCGGACAATGAGCAGTTCTTC.

The rearrangement joins TRBV12-3 or TRBV12-4 to TRBJ1-1, with a tentative D call TRBD1 (6 bases). Trimming shortened V by 5 bases and J by 3 bases, and 10 bases separated the two germline ends. The CDR3 consists of 13 residues. DNA of the CDR3: TGTGCCAGCAGTCTTTCAGGGGACACTGAAGCTTTCTTT. This codes for CASSLSGDTEAFF.

This clone has a single count. V and J are TRBV28 and TRBJ1-6, with 7 positions matching TRBD1. J was trimmed by 5 bases and V by 8 bases; bases with no gene match: 3. The germline gives CDR1 MDHEN, CDR2 SYDVKM. The CDR3 covers 13 residues. For the CDR3, the DNA is TGTGCCAGCCGACAGGGAAATAATTCACCCCTCCACTTT. This sequence encodes CASRQGNNSPLHF. The complete variable domain, with remaining parts taken from reference TRBV28 and TRBJ1-6, reads DVKVTQSSRYLVKRTGEKVFLECVQDMDHENMFWYRQDPGLGLRLIYFSYDVKMKEKGDIPEGYSVSREKKERFSLILESASTNQTSMYLCASRQGNNSPLHFGNGTRLTVT.

The gene calls are TRBV7-6 and TRBJ1-3; maybe TRBD1 (6 bases). The CDR3 sequence is 15 residues long. Looked up from germline, CDR1 is SGHVS and CDR2 is FNYEAQ. Trimming left V 1 base short and J 0 bases short, with 7 bases between. CDR3 DNA sequence: TGTGCCAGCAGCTTAGGGACAGCCTCTGGAAACACCATATATTTT. Translation gives CASSLGTASGNTIYF.

The chain couples TRBV5-1 to TRBJ2-7, with D unresolved. V lost 2 bases, J lost 1 base, and 7 bases lay in between. Germline V gene data show CDR1 as SGHRS and CDR2 as YFSETQ. The CDR3 length is 13 residues. CDR3 protein: CASSFPGSYEQYF. CDR3 DNA: TGCGCCAGCAGCTTCCCGGGTTCCTACGAGCAGTACTTC.

CDR3: CASSQGVSREDTQYF. In DNA, the CDR3 is TGCGCCAGCAGCCAAGGGGTTTCGCGGGAGGATACGCAGTATTTT. The rearrangement joins TRBV4-1 to TRBJ2-3, with 7 positions matching TRBD2. The CDR3 consists of 15 residues. Losses at the gene ends were 1 base for V and 6 bases for J; bases not matched to a gene: 7. Germline CDR1 reads MGHRA; CDR2 reads YSYEKL.

The rearrangement joins TRBV11-2 to TRBJ2-5; possible D gene TRBD1, 5 bases. CDR3 length: 11 residues. V lost 5 bases and J 7 bases, leaving 8 bases between the germline ends. Germline values: CDR1 SGHAT, CDR2 FQNNGV. The CDR3 DNA reads as TGTGCCAGCAGCCAGGGCGGGACCCAGTACTTC. It specifies CASSQGGTQYF.

The chain links TRBV3-1 (or the pseudogene TRBV3-2) to TRBJ2-2; the match to TRBD2 covers 7 bases. The V and J ends lost 4 bases and 1 base, in that order; junction bases with no gene match: 3. CDR3 size: 15 residues. The germline CDR1 and CDR2 sequences are LGHDT and YNNKEL (reference sequence). DNA of the CDR3: TGTGCCAGCAGCCGGGAGGGGTGGAACACCGGGGAGCTGTTTTTT. Amino acid sequence: CASSREGWNTGELFF.

The V call is TRBV2, the J call TRBJ1-5; 10 bases match TRBD1. Germline lookup yields CDR1 SNHLY and CDR2 FYNNEI. The CDR3 consists of 18 residues. J was trimmed by 1 base and V by 2 bases; bases with no gene match: 8. Written as DNA, the CDR3 is TGTGCCAGCAGTGAATCGTGGCCGGGACAGGGGAGCAATCAGCCCCAGCATTTT. This translates into CASSESWPGQGSNQPQHF.